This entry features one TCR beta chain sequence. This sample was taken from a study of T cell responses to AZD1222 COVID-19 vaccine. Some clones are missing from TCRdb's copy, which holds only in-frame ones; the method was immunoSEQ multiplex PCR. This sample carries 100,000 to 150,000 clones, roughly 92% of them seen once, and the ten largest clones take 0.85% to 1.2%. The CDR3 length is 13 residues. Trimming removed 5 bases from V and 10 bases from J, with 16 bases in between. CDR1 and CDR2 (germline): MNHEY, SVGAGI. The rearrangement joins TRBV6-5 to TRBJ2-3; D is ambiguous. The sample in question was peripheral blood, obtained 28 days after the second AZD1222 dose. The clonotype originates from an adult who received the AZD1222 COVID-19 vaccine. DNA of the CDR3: TGTGCCAGCAGTCACGGCCCCGGCCGGGCGCAGTATTTT. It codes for CASSHGPGRAQYF.